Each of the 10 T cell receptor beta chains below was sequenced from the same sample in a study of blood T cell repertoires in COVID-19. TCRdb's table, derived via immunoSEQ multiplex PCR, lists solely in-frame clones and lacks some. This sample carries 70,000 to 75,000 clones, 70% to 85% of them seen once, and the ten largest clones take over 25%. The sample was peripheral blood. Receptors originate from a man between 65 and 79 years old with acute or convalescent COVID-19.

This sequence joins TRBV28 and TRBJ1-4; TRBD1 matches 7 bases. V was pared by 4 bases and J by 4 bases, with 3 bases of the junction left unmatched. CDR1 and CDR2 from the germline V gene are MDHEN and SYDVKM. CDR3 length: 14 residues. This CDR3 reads CASSSRQGNEKLFF. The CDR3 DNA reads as TGTGCCAGCAGTTCTCGACAGGGTAATGAAAAACTGTTTTTT.

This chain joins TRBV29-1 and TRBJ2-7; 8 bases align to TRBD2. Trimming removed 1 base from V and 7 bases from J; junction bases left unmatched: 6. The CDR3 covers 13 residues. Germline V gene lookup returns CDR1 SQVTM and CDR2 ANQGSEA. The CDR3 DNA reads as TGCAGCGTTGAAGGAAAGGGACTAGGGGAGCAGTACTTC. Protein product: CSVEGKGLGEQYF.

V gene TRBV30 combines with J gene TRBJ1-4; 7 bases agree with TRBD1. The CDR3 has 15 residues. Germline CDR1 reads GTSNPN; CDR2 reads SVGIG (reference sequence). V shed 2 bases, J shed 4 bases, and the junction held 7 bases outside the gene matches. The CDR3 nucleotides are TGTGCCTGGAGTCTACCGGGACAGCTTAATGAAAAACTGTTTTTT. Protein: CAWSLPGQLNEKLFF. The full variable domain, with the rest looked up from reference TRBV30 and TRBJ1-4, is SQTIHQWPATLVQPVGSPLSLECTVEGTSNPNLYWYRQAAGRGLQLLFYSVGIGQISSEVPQNLSASRPQDRQFILSSKKLLLSDSGFYLCAWSLPGQLNEKLFFGSGTQLSVL.

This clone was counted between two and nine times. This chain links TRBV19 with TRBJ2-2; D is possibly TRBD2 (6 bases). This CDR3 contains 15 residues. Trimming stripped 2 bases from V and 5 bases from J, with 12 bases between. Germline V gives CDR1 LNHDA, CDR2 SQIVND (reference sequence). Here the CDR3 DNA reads TGTGCCAGTAGTATACCGGGAGATTCTACCGGGGAGCTGTTTTTT. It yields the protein CASSIPGDSTGELFF.

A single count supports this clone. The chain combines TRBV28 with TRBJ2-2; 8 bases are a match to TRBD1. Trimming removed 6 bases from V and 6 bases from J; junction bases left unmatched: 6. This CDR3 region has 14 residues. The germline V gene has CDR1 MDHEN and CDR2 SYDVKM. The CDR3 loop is CASSRLQGAGELFF. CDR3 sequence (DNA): TGTGCCAGCAGCCGTCTACAGGGGGCCGGGGAGCTGTTTTTT.

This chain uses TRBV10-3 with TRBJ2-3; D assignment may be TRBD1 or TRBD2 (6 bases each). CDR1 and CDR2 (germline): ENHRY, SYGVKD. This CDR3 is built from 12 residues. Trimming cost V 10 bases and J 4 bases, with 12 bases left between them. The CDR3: CASRGLADTQYF. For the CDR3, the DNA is TGTGCCAGCAGGGGACTTGCAGATACGCAGTATTTT.

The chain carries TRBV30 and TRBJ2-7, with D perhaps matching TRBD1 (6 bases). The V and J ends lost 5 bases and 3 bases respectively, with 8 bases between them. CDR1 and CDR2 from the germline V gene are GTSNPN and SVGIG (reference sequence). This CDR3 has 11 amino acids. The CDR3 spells CAWLTGYEQYF. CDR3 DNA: TGTGCCTGGCTGACAGGCTACGAGCAGTACTTC. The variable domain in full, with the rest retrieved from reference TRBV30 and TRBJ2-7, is SQTIHQWPATLVQPVGSPLSLECTVEGTSNPNLYWYRQAAGRGLQLLFYSVGIGQISSEVPQNLSASRPQDRQFILSSKKLLLSDSGFYLCAWLTGYEQYFGPGTRLTVT.

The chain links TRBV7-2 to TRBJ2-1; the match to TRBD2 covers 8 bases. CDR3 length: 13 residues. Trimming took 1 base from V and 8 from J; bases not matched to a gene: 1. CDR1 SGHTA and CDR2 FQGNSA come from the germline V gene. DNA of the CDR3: TGTGCCAGCAGCTTAGGGCGGGAGGATGAGCAGTTCTTC. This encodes CASSLGREDEQFF.

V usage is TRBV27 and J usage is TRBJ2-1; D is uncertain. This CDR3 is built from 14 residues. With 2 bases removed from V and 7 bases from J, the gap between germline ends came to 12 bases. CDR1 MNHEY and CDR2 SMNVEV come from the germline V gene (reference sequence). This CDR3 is CASSLGRMSNEQFF. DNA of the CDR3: TGTGCCAGCAGTTTAGGGCGTATGAGTAATGAGCAGTTCTTC.

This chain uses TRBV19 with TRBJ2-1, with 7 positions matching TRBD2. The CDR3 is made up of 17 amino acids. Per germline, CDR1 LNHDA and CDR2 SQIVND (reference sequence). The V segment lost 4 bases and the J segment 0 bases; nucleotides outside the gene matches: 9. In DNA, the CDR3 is TGTGCCAGTAGTAACAACCCTAGCGGAGTCTCCTACAATGAGCAGTTCTTC. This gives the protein CASSNNPSGVSYNEQFF.